These T cell receptor beta chains were read from a single sample in a study of cytomegalovirus exposure and HLA in healthy donors. Produced via immunoSEQ multiplex PCR; TCRdb's table is partial and in-frame only. The sample has about 180,000 clones; more than 75% are singletons. The sequenced material came from PBMCs. These receptors were taken from a woman in her 30s in good health and CMV-seronegative. Both conserved end residues are part of each CDR3. The order of the fields is CDR3 protein, CDR3 DNA, V gene, D gene, J gene, clone size. D genes are given only for firm matches. Expanded clones are given a class, and other clones once, few, many or no size at all.

CDR3: CASSQGPNTQYF
DNA: TGTGCCAGCAGCCAAGGTCCTAATACGCAGTATTTT
V: TRBV14
D: .
J: TRBJ2-3
size: .

CDR3: CATSSPAGETQYF
DNA: TGTGCCACCAGCAGCCCAGCCGGGGAGACCCAGTACTTC
V: TRBV15
D: .
J: TRBJ2-5
size: .

CDR3: CASSPSSGGAYTDTQYF
DNA: TGTGCCAGCTCACCATCTAGCGGGGGGGCCTACACAGATACGCAGTATTTT
V: TRBV18
D: TRBD2
J: TRBJ2-3
size: once

CDR3: CASSQVDGTKQETQYF
DNA: TGTGCCAGCAGCCAAGTTGACGGGACAAAGCAAGAGACCCAGTACTTC
V: TRBV14
D: .
J: TRBJ2-5
size: .

CDR3: CASSAGTGRTNEKLFF
DNA: TGTGCCAGCAGTGCAGGGACAGGGCGCACTAATGAAAAACTGTTTTTT
V: TRBV27
D: TRBD1
J: TRBJ1-4
size: .

CDR3: CASSSIRQGGEQYF
DNA: TGTGCCAGCAGCTCCATCCGACAGGGGGGCGAGCAGTACTTC
V: TRBV5-6
D: TRBD1
J: TRBJ2-7
size: .

CDR3: CAISEYQESYTF
DNA: TGTGCCATCAGTGAGTATCAGGAATCCTACACCTTC
V: TRBV10-3
D: .
J: TRBJ1-2
size: .

CDR3: CASSYEVMNTEAFF
DNA: TGTGCCAGCAGTTACGAGGTAATGAACACTGAAGCTTTCTTT
V: TRBV6-5
D: .
J: TRBJ1-1
size: .

CDR3: CASRDRGDNEKLFF
DNA: TGTGCCAGCAGGGACAGGGGAGATAATGAAAAACTGTTTTTT
V: TRBV6-1
D: TRBD1
J: TRBJ1-4
size: .

CDR3: CASSLGLAGGDEQFF
DNA: TGTGCCAGCAGCTTAGGACTAGCGGGGGGGGATGAGCAGTTCTTC
V: TRBV5-4
D: TRBD2
J: TRBJ2-1
size: once

CDR3: CSVEVPGAREQYF
DNA: TGCAGCGTTGAAGTTCCAGGGGCTAGGGAGCAGTACTTC
V: TRBV29-1
D: .
J: TRBJ2-7
size: .

CDR3: CASRLDRARYEQYF
DNA: TGTGCCAGCAGACTCGACAGGGCGCGCTACGAGCAGTACTTC
V: TRBV6-5
D: TRBD1
J: TRBJ2-7
size: once

CDR3: CASSLDPTSGGASRDTQYF
DNA: TGCGCCAGCAGCTTGGACCCCACTAGCGGGGGGGCCTCTCGAGATACGCAGTATTTT
V: TRBV5-1
D: TRBD2
J: TRBJ2-3
size: .

CDR3: CASSYSAESTYGYTF
DNA: TGTGCCAGCAGTTACTCGGCGGAGTCGACCTATGGCTACACCTTC
V: TRBV6-6
D: .
J: TRBJ1-2
size: once

CDR3: CASSHGGSYEQYF
DNA: TGTGCCAGCAGCCACGGCGGCTCCTACGAGCAGTACTTC
V: TRBV14
D: .
J: TRBJ2-7
size: .

CDR3: CASVPTPHNEQFF
DNA: TGTGCCAGCGTTCCGACACCCCACAATGAGCAGTTCTTC
V: TRBV7-9
D: .
J: TRBJ2-1
size: .

CDR3: CASSLADLQGYEQYF
DNA: TGTGCCAGCAGCTTAGCGGATCTGCAGGGCTACGAGCAGTACTTC
V: TRBV11-1
D: .
J: TRBJ2-7
size: once

CDR3: CASSQIRGETQYF
DNA: TGTGCCAGCAGCCAAATAAGGGGGGAGACCCAGTACTTC
V: TRBV4-2
D: .
J: TRBJ2-5
size: .

CDR3: CSARRGDTQYF
DNA: TGCAGTGCTCGACGGGGAGATACGCAGTATTTT
V: TRBV20-1
D: .
J: TRBJ2-3
size: .

CDR3: CASSELGALNYGYTF
DNA: TGTGCCAGCAGTGAATTGGGGGCGCTGAACTATGGCTACACCTTC
V: TRBV2
D: .
J: TRBJ1-2
size: .

CDR3: CASRSTGWDEKLFF
DNA: TGCGCCAGCAGAAGTACAGGGTGGGATGAAAAACTGTTTTTT
V: TRBV5-1
D: .
J: TRBJ1-4
size: .

CDR3: CANRTDRRDEQYF
DNA: TGTGCCAACAGGACAGACAGGCGGGACGAGCAGTACTTC
V: TRBV6-1
D: .
J: TRBJ2-7
size: .

CDR3: CASSGEVGGPEAFF
DNA: TGTGCCAGCAGTGGGGAGGTGGGGGGGCCTGAAGCTTTCTTT
V: TRBV6-1
D: .
J: TRBJ1-1
size: .

CDR3: CASSLAVGAGLPSTDTQYF
DNA: TGCGCCAGCAGCTTGGCCGTTGGGGCGGGGCTACCCTCCACAGATACGCAGTATTTT
V: TRBV5-1
D: .
J: TRBJ2-3
size: .

CDR3: CASSFRPQDSRQETQYF
DNA: TGTGCCAGCAGCTTTCGGCCTCAGGACAGCAGACAAGAGACCCAGTACTTC
V: TRBV7-9
D: .
J: TRBJ2-5
size: .

CDR3: CASSDYGGKNEQFF
DNA: TGCGCCAGCAGTGATTACGGGGGGAAAAATGAGCAGTTCTTC
V: TRBV10-1
D: TRBD2
J: TRBJ2-1
size: .

CDR3: CASSLPEGGGEQYF
DNA: TGTGCCAGCTCACTACCCGAGGGAGGGGGAGAGCAGTACTTC
V: TRBV18
D: .
J: TRBJ2-7
size: .

CDR3: CASRPTYRGLGAFF
DNA: TGTGCCAGCAGACCGACCTACAGGGGGCTGGGAGCTTTCTTT
V: TRBV6-1
D: TRBD1
J: TRBJ1-1
size: .

CDR3: CASSLGELRRSSYEQYF
DNA: TGTGCCAGCAGCTTGGGGGAACTCAGGAGGAGCTCCTACGAGCAGTACTTC
V: TRBV5-6
D: .
J: TRBJ2-7
size: .

CDR3: CASSLGAASGVHNEQYF
DNA: TGTGCCAGCAGCTTGGGCGCGGCTAGCGGGGTACATAACGAGCAGTACTTC
V: TRBV5-4
D: TRBD2
J: TRBJ2-7
size: .

CDR3: CATSRGEGGWLNTIYF
DNA: TGTGCCACCAGCAGAGGCGAAGGCGGGTGGCTAAACACCATATATTTT
V: TRBV15
D: .
J: TRBJ1-3
size: .

CDR3: CASSSGGPNTEAFF
DNA: TGTGCCAGCAGCTCGGGGGGCCCGAACACTGAAGCTTTCTTT
V: TRBV7-8
D: .
J: TRBJ1-1
size: .

CDR3: CASSPRESDTGELFF
DNA: TGTGCCAGCTCACCACGGGAGTCGGACACCGGGGAGCTGTTTTTT
V: TRBV18
D: .
J: TRBJ2-2
size: .

CDR3: CASSPLGQSSGANVLTF
DNA: TGTGCCAGCTCACCATTGGGACAGAGCTCTGGGGCCAACGTCCTGACTTTC
V: TRBV18
D: TRBD1
J: TRBJ2-6
size: .

CDR3: CASSQAQQGGYEQYF
DNA: TGCGCCAGCAGCCAAGCCCAACAGGGGGGTTACGAGCAGTACTTC
V: TRBV4-3
D: TRBD1
J: TRBJ2-7
size: few

CDR3: CATSRDPDSPKSSYNEQFF
DNA: TGTGCCACCAGCAGAGATCCGGACTCACCAAAAAGCTCCTACAATGAGCAGTTCTTC
V: TRBV15
D: .
J: TRBJ2-1
size: .

CDR3: CASSEARQVSEKLFF
DNA: TGTGCCAGCAGTGAAGCACGGCAGGTAAGTGAAAAACTGTTTTTT
V: TRBV2
D: .
J: TRBJ1-4
size: .

CDR3: CASLQTGAAYGYTF
DNA: TGTGCCAGCCTGCAGACAGGGGCCGCCTATGGCTACACCTTC
V: TRBV2
D: TRBD1
J: TRBJ1-2
size: .

CDR3: CASRPLRRGDNEQFF
DNA: TGTGCCAGCCGACCCCTAAGGCGGGGTGACAATGAGCAGTTCTTC
V: TRBV6-5
D: .
J: TRBJ2-1
size: .